This TCR beta chain was sequenced in a study of cytomegalovirus exposure and HLA in healthy donors. Study-wide results and limits: The study listed 150 to 200 cytomegalovirus-associated TCR beta chains. In vitro confirmation showed a few CMV-associated chains to be CMV antigen specific. First-cohort TCR clusters were later found to tend to co-occur in the 90 to 150 validation repertoires.

Separate from the roughly 670-subject first cohort, the approximately 130-subject validation cohort was the one that the donors belonged to. The germline V gene has CDR1 LNHDA and CDR2 SQIVND (reference sequence). CDR3 length: 16 residues. Trimming cost V 3 bases and J 2 bases, with 14 bases left between them. Details on this clone: What it recognizes is unknown.

Only in-frame clones appear in the TCRdb table, and some are missing; sequencing was by immunoSEQ multiplex PCR. The table includes just under 75,000 clones, 85% to 95% detected once. The receptor comes from a woman aged 18 to 35 in good health and CMV-seropositive. What was sequenced was PBMCs. This chain links TRBV19 with TRBJ2-1; TRBD1 is a possible D gene (6 bases). CDR3 DNA: TGTGCCAGTAGTATGGGACACGCATTTCCCTACAATGAGCAGTTCTTC. Its translation is CASSMGHAFPYNEQFF.